This TCR beta chain is drawn from a study of shared clonotypes between healthy human individuals. Study-wide background: A few men and two women, aged 18 to 49, were donors.

What was sequenced on ten immunoSEQ deep assay plates was unsorted PBMC DNA. Sequenced by immunoSEQ multiplex PCR; TCRdb stores in-frame clones only, minus some. Among a few hundred thousand clones listed, roughly 85% were seen once. The CDR3 is made up of 14 amino acids. The germline V gene has CDR1 KGHSH and CDR2 LQKENI. V shed 4 bases and J shed 3 bases, with 10 bases lying between them. There were no recent acute infections or vaccinations among the donors, who were healthy HIV-negative adults. The receptor's source is a middle-aged woman in good health. Some clones in this sample may be carry-over from other donors' samples. The chain combines TRBV18 with TRBJ1-5; D is perhaps TRBD1 (6 bases). Sequencing used PBMCs. Written as DNA, the CDR3 is TGTGCCAGCTCACGAGGGGGGGACAATCAGCCCCAGCATTTT. Its translation: CASSRGGDNQPQHF.